The TCR beta chain under discussion was sequenced for a study of cytomegalovirus exposure and HLA in healthy donors. General study findings and limits: The authors later found HLA-associated TCR beta chains more clonally expanded than equally common others. In an earlier analysis, about 90% or about 30%: the productive usage of most TCR beta V segments. It was 150 to 200 TCR beta chains that were listed as cytomegalovirus-associated.

Comments on this clone: What it recognizes is unknown.

V was pared by 1 base and J by 9 bases, with 13 bases between. The CDR3 has 13 amino acids. The germline gives CDR1 SEHNR, CDR2 FQNEAQ (reference sequence). The PCR had 60 Vbeta and 13 Jbeta primers. Sequencing used immunoSEQ multiplex PCR; TCRdb keeps in-frame clones, though not all of them. The sample includes approximately 170,000 clones, around 86% seen only once; the top ten take approximately 4%. Sequenced sample: PBMCs. This sequence originates from a man aged 50 to 60 in good health and CMV-seropositive. The chain combines TRBV7-9 with TRBJ2-7; possibly TRBD1 for D (5 bases). The CDR3 region is CASSLVQGVGQYF. CDR3 DNA sequence: TGTGCCAGCAGCTTAGTCCAAGGGGTAGGGCAGTACTTC.